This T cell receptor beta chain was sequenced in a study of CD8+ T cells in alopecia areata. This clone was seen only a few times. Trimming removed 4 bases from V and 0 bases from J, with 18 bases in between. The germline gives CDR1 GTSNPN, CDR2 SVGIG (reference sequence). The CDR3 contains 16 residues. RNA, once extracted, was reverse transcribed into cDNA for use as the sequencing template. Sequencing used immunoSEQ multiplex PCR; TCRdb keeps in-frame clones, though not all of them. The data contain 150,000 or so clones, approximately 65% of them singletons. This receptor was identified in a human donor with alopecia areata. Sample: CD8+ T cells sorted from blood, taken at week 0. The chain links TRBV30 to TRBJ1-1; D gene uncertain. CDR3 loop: CAWTSTQDLLNTEAFF. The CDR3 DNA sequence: TGTGCCTGGACCTCAACCCAGGACTTACTGAACACTGAAGCTTTCTTT.